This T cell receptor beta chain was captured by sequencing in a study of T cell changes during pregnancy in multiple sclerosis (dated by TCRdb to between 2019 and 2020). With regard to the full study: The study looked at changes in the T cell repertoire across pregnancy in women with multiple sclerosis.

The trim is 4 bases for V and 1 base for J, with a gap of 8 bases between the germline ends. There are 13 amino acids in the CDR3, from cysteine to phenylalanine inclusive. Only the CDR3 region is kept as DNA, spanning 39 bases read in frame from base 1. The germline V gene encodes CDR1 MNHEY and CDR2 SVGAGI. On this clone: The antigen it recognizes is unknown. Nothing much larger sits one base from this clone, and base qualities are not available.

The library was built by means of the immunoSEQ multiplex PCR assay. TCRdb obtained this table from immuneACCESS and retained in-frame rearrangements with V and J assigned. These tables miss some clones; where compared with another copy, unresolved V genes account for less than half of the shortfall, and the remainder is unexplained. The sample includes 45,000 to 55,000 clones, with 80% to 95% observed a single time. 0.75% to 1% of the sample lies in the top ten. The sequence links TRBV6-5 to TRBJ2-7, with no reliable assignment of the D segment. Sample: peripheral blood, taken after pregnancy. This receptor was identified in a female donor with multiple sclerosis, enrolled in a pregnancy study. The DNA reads TGTGCCAGCAGTTCCGGCAGGTCCTACGAGCAGTACTTC. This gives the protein CASSSGRSYEQYF.